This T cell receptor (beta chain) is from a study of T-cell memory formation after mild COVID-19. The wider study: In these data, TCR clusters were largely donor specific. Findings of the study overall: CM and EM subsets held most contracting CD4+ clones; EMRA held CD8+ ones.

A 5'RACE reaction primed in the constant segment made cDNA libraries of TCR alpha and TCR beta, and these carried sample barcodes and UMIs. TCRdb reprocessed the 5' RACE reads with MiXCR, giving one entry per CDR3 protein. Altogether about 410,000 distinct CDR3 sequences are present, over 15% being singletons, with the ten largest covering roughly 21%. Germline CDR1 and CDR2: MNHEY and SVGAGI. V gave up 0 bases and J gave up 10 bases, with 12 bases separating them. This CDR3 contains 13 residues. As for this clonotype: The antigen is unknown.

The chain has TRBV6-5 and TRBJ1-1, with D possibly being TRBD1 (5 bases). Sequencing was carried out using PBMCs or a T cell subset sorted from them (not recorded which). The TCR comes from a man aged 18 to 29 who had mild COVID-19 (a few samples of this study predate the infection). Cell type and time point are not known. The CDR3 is CASSYSRGRGAFF. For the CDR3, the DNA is TGTGCCAGCAGTTACTCGCGGGGGAGGGGAGCTTTCTTT.